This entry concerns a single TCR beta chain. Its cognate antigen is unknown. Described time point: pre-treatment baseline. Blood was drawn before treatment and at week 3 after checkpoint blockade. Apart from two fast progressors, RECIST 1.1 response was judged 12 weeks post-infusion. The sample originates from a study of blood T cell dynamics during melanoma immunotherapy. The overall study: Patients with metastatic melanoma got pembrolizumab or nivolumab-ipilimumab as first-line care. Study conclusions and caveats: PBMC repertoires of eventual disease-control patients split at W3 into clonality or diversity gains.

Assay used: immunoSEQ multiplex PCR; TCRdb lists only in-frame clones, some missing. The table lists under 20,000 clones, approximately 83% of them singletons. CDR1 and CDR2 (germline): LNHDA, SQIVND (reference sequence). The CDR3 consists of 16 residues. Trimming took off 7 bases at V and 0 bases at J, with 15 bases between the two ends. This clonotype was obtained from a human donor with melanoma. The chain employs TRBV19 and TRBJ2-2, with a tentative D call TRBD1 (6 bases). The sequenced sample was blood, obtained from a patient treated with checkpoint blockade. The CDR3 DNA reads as TGTGCCAGTAAAGATACAGGGCGAGCGAACACCGGGGAGCTGTTTTTT. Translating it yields CASKDTGRANTGELFF.